Detailed here is one T cell receptor (beta chain). This clonotype was seen repeatedly, ten times or more. It has no known antigen specificity. Qualities for individual bases were not recorded, and no much larger clone is one base off. The data are from a study of T-cell reconstitution after alpha-beta-depleted transplantation in children (dated by TCRdb to 2016 to 2018). Turning to the overall study: The study quantitatively tracked T-cell immune reconstitution after TCRalphabeta/CD19-depleted allogeneic hematopoietic cell transplantation in children using TCR repertoire profiling.

Library preparation used PCR. The reads were generated on an Illumina HiSeq 2500. TCR library preparation used molecular barcoding, with unique molecular identifiers applied to normalize quantification of the TCRbeta repertoire. The raw public reads went through TCRdb reprocessing: fastp at Q25, MiXCR clone calling, in-frame beta chains kept. Entries that share a CDR3 protein sequence are merged under the most common genes and DNA. The sample contains about 830,000 distinct CDR3 sequences, about 15% of them found a single time. Roughly 4.8% of the sample goes to the ten largest clones. Paper-wide results and their limitations: The high TCRbeta diversity at day 60 in some patients was ascribed to recipient T cells and intrathymic progenitors that had survived conditioning. About two months after transplant, the apparently early recovery of alphabetaT-cell counts reportedly depended on just several hundred clones that had expanded rapidly and came from non-depleted graft cells. Over subsequent months, a decline in hyperexpanded clone frequencies was noted, and after one year, T-cell counts and TCRbeta diversity were mostly ascribed to newly produced T cells.

V lost 1 base and J lost 6 bases; the stretch between them is 10 bases long. Spanning cysteine to phenylalanine, the CDR3 consists of 13 amino acids. Just CDR3 DNA is preserved here, 39 bases in frame from base 1. In light of the paper, this sample's treatment or condition label describes: allogeneic hematopoietic cell transplantation with graft depleted of TCRalphabeta T cells and CD19 B cells. Transplant recipients were children who received TCRalphabeta/CD19-depleted allogeneic hematopoietic cell grafts. The sequence joins TRBV12-3 or TRBV12-4 to TRBJ2-7, with the D gene not confidently named. Specimen: PBMCs, mostly from graft donor cells, collected 360 days after TCRalphabeta/CD19-depleted stem cell transplant. The TCR was taken from a male patient under 18 who had a stem cell transplant for acute lymphoblastic leukemia, so the T cells may come from the graft donor. Read as DNA, the sequence is TGTGCCAGCAGTTTAGAGGGTAACAGCGAGCAGTACTTC. Translation gives CASSLEGNSEQYF.